This T cell receptor beta chain was captured in a study of OX40 agonist ivuxolimab in advanced cancers. The table came from immunoSEQ multiplex PCR; TCRdb's copy has only in-frame clones and leaves some out. The repertoire consists of roughly 70,000 clones, with 65% to 90% occurring once and the leading ten covering 0.53%. V was cut by 0 bases and J by 6 bases, with 11 bases left in between. CDR1 and CDR2 from the germline V gene are GTSNPN and SVGIG (reference sequence). This CDR3 has 13 residues. This receptor was obtained from an adult with an advanced solid tumor such as melanoma, head and neck, liver or kidney cancer. This chain connects TRBV30 to TRBJ1-2; possibly TRBD1 for D (5 bases). Specimen: CD4+ or CD8+ T cells sorted from blood, collected in a trial of the OX40 agonist ivuxolimab. The CDR3 DNA follows: TGTGCCTGGAGTGTAGGTCTGGGGGATGGCTACACCTTC. Amino acids: CAWSVGLGDGYTF.